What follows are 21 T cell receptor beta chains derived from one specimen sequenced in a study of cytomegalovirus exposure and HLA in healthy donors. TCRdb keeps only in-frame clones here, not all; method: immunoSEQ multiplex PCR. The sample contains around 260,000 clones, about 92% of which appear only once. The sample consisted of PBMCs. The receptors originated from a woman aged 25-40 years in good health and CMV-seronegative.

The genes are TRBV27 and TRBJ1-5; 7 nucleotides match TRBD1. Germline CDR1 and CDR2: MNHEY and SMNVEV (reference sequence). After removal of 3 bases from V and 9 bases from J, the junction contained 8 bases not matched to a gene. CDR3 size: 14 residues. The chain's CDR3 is CASSLTGQTWPQHF. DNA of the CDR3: TGTGCCAGCAGTTTGACAGGGCAGACCTGGCCCCAGCATTTT.

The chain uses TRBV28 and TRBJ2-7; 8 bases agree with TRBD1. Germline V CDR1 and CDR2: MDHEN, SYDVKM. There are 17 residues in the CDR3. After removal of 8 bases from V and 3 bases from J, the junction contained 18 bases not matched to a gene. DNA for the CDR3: TGTGCCAGCCCCCCGCCTAATGGGGGACAGGATCACTACGAGCAGTACTTC. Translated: CASPPPNGGQDHYEQYF.

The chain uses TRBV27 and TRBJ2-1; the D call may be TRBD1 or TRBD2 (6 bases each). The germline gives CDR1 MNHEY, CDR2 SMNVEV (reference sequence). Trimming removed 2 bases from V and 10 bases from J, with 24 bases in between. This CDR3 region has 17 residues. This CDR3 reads CASSLRGLGLDNREQFF. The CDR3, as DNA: TGTGCCAGCAGTTTAAGGGGGTTGGGACTGGACAATCGGGAGCAGTTCTTC.

Here the CDR3 reads CASSLTGKANTGELFF. The CDR3 region has the DNA TGTGCCAGCAGCCTGACAGGAAAGGCGAACACCGGGGAGCTGTTTTTT. The chain has TRBV28 and TRBJ2-2; TRBD1 is a possible D gene (6 bases). The CDR3 spans 16 residues. CDR1 is MDHEN and CDR2 is SYDVKM in the germline V gene. Trimming took 6 bases from V and 0 from J, leaving 14 bases between them.

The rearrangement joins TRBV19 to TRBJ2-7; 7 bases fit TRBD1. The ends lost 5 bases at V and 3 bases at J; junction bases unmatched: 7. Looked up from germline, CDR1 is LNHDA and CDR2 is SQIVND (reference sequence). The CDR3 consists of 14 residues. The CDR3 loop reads CASSLPGQSYEQYF. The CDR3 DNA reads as TGTGCCAGTAGTCTCCCGGGACAGAGCTACGAGCAGTACTTC.

The CDR3 here is CASSLSRDWNEQFF. DNA of the CDR3: TGTGCCAGCAGCTTAAGCAGGGATTGGAATGAGCAGTTCTTC. V is TRBV11-2 and J is TRBJ2-1; D perhaps matches TRBD1 (5 bases). Germline CDR1 reads SGHAT; CDR2 reads FQNNGV. The V and J ends lost 2 bases and 7 bases respectively, with 12 bases between them. This CDR3 is built from 14 residues.

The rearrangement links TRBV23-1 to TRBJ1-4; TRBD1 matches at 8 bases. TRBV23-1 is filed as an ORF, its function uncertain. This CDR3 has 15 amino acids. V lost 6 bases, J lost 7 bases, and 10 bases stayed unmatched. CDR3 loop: CASRPGNRGCEKLFF. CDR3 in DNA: TGCGCCAGCAGACCGGGGAACAGGGGGTGTGAAAAACTGTTTTTT.

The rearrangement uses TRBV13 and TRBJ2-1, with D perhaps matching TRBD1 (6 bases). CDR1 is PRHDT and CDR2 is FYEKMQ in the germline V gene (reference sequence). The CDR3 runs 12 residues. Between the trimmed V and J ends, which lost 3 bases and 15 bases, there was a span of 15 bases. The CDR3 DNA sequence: TGTGCCAGCAGCTTCGGACAGTCGCGGTGGTTCTTC. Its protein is CASSFGQSRWFF.

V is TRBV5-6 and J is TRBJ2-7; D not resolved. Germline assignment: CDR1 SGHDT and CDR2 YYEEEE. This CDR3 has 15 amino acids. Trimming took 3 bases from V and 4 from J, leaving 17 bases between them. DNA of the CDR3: TGTGCCAGCAGCTCTCCCCTGAGTCTAGAGTACGAGCAGTACTTC. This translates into CASSSPLSLEYEQYF. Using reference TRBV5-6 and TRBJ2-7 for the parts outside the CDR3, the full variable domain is DAGVTQSPTHLIKTRGQQVTLRCSPKSGHDTVSWYQQALGQGPQFIFQYYEEEERQRGNFPDRFSGHQFPNYSSELNVNALLLGDSALYLCASSSPLSLEYEQYFGPGTRLTVT.

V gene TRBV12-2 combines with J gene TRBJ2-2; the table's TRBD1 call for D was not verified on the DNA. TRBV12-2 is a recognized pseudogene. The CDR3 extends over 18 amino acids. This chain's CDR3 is CASRLADSSPPNTGELFF. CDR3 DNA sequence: TGTGCAAGTCGCTTAGCGGACAGTTCTCCCCCGAACACCGGGGAGCTGTTTTTT.

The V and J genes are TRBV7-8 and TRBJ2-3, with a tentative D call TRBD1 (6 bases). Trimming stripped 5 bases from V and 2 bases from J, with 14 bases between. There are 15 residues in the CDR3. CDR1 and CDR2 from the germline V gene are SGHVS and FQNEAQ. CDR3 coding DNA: TGTGCCAGCAGCGCAGGGGACGCGTACACAGATACGCAGTATTTT. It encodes CASSAGDAYTDTQYF.

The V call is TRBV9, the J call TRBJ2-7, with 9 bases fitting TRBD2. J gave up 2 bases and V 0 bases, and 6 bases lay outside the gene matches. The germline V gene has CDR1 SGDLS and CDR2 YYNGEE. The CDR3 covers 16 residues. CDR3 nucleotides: TGTGCCAGCAGCGTAGGGGCTAGCGGGACCGCCTACGAGCAGTACTTC. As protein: CASSVGASGTAYEQYF. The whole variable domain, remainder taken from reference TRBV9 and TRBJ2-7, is DSGVTQTPKHLITATGQRVTLRCSPRSGDLSVYWYQQSLDQGLQFLIQYYNGEERAKGNILERFSAQQFPDLHSELNLSSLELGDSALYFCASSVGASGTAYEQYFGPGTRLTVT.

CDR3 sequence reads: CASSLGGQAYQETQYF. The CDR3 DNA follows: TGTGCCAGCAGCTTAGGTGGACAGGCGTACCAAGAGACCCAGTACTTC. The rearrangement uses TRBV7-6 and TRBJ2-5; the match to TRBD1 covers 7 bases. The V segment lost 1 base and the J segment 0 bases; nucleotides outside the gene matches: 5. There are 16 residues in the CDR3. Germline loops: CDR1 SGHVS, CDR2 FNYEAQ. Full variable domain (remainder filled in from reference TRBV7-6 and TRBJ2-5): GAGVSQSPRYKVTKRGQDVALRCDPISGHVSLYWYRQALGQGPEFLTYFNYEAQQDKSGLPNDRFSAERPEGSISTLTIQRTEQRDSAMYRCASSLGGQAYQETQYFGPGTRLLVL.

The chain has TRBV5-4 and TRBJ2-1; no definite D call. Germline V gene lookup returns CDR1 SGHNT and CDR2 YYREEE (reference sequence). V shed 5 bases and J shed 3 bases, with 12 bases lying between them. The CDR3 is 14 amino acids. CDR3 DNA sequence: TGTGCCAGCAGGCAATCTAACAGCTACAATGAGCAGTTCTTC. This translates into CASRQSNSYNEQFF.

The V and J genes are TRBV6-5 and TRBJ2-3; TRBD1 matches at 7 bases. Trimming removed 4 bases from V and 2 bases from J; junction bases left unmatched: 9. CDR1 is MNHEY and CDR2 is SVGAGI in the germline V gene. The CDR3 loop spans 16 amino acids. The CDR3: CASSWSGTVTTDTQYF. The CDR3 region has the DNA TGTGCCAGCAGTTGGTCCGGGACAGTTACCACAGATACGCAGTATTTT.

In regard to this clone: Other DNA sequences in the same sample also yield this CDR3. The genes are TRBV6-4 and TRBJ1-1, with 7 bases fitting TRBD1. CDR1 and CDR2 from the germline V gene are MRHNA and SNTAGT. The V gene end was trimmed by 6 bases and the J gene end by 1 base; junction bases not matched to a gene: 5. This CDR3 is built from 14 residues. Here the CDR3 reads CASRDRAANTEAFF. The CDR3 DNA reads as TGTGCCAGCAGAGACAGGGCGGCGAACACTGAAGCTTTCTTT.

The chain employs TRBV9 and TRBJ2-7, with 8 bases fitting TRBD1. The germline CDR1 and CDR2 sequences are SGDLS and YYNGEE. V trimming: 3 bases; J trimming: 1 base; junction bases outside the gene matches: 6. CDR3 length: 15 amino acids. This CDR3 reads CASSGGTGPSYEQYF. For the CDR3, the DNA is TGTGCCAGCAGCGGGGGGACAGGTCCGTCCTACGAGCAGTACTTC.

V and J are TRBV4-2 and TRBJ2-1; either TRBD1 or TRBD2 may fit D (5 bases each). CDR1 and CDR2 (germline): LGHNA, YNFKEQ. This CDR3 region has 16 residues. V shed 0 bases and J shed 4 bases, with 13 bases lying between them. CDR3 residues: CASSQDLRDRYNEQFF. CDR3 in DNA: TGTGCCAGCAGCCAAGATCTCCGGGACCGATACAATGAGCAGTTCTTC.

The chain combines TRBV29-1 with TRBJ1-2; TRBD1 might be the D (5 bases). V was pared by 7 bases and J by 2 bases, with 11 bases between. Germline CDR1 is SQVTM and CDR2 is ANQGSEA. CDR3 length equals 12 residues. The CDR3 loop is CSAQGSNYGYTF. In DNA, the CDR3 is TGCAGCGCGCAGGGTTCAAACTATGGCTACACCTTC.

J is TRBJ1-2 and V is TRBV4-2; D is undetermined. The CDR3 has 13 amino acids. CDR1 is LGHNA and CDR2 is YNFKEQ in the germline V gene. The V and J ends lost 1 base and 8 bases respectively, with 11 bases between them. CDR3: CASSQARGQGYTF. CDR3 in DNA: TGTGCCAGCAGCCAAGCTCGTGGGCAAGGCTACACCTTC.

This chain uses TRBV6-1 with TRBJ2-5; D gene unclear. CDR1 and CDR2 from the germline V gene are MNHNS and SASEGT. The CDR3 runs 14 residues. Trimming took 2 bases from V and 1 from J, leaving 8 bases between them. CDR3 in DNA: TGTGCCAGCAGTGAACAGAGACTCCAAGAGACCCAGTACTTC. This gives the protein CASSEQRLQETQYF.